The 15 T cell receptor beta chains presented below share a single source sample, sequenced in a study of CD8 T cells in Susac syndrome. Random hexamers were used to reverse transcribe about 0.5 to 1 ug of RNA. TCRdb ran MiXCR on the immunoSEQ multiplex PCR reads and lists one entry per CDR3 protein. Of some 57,000 distinct CDR3 sequences in the sample, 85% to 95% were seen once. Sequenced: CD8+ T cells from PBMCs. Receptors originate from a human donor in good health.

The V gene is TRBV12-3 or TRBV12-4, the J gene TRBJ1-1; D unresolved. The CDR3 is made up of 15 amino acids. Trimming took 2 bases from V and 0 from J, leaving 10 bases between them. The CDR3 DNA reads TGTGCCAGCAGTTTAAGTCAGATCATGAACACTGAAGCTTTCTTT. Protein product: CASSLSQIMNTEAFF.

The V and J genes are TRBV12-3 or TRBV12-4 and TRBJ2-2, with 10 bases lining up with TRBD1. Losses at the gene ends were 7 bases for V and 3 bases for J; bases not matched to a gene: 5. The CDR3 consists of 15 residues. CDR3 DNA: TGTGCCAGCAACGGGGACAGGGGAGACACCGGGGAGCTGTTTTTT. Its protein is CASNGDRGDTGELFF.

The gene calls are TRBV20-1 and TRBJ1-5; tentatively, D is TRBD1 (5 bases). The V and J ends lost 0 bases and 4 bases respectively, with 10 bases between them. The CDR3 runs 14 residues. CDR1 and CDR2 (germline): DFQATT, SNEGSKA (reference sequence). The CDR3 spells CSARDGGWNQPQHF. CDR3 nucleotide sequence: TGCAGTGCTAGAGATGGGGGTTGGAATCAGCCCCAGCATTTT.

The rearrangement links TRBV10-2 to TRBJ1-2; weak D call: TRBD1 (5 bases). CDR1 is WSHSY and CDR2 is SAAADI in the germline V gene. The V end lost 8 bases, the J end lost 2 bases, and 12 bases lay between the germline ends. The CDR3 is 13 residues long. CDR3 sequence: CASVEGSNYGYTF. CDR3 bases: TGCGCCAGCGTAGAGGGGAGCAACTATGGCTACACCTTC.

There are a few counts of this clonotype. The chain couples TRBV5-4 to TRBJ2-7, with D perhaps matching TRBD1 (6 bases). Germline V CDR1 and CDR2: SGHNT, YYREEE (reference sequence). The V and J ends lost 4 bases and 2 bases respectively, with 13 bases between them. The CDR3 has 14 residues. The CDR3 DNA is TGTGCCAGCAGCCTAGTCGGACAGACCTACGAGCAGTACTTC. Translation gives CASSLVGQTYEQYF.

This clonotype came up once. This chain uses TRBV5-4 with TRBJ2-5, with 14 bases matching TRBD2. With 5 bases clipped from V and 4 bases from J, the junction kept 7 bases outside the gene matches. CDR3 length equals 16 residues. Germline assignment: CDR1 SGHNT and CDR2 YYREEE (reference sequence). The CDR3 loop is CASSQTSGGAGETQYF. The CDR3 DNA sequence: TGTGCCAGCAGTCAGACTAGCGGGGGGGCGGGAGAGACCCAGTACTTC. The full variable domain, completed using reference TRBV5-4 and TRBJ2-5, is ETGVTQSPTHLIKTRGQQVTLRCSSQSGHNTVSWYQQALGQGPQFIFQYYREEENGRGNFPPRFSGLQFPNYSSELNVNALELDDSALYLCASSQTSGGAGETQYFGPGTRLLVL.

The chain couples TRBV7-9 to TRBJ2-2; 7 positions agree with TRBD2. The V gene end was trimmed by 5 bases and the J gene end by 4 bases; junction bases not matched to a gene: 10. The length of the CDR3 is 16 residues. CDR1 and CDR2 from the germline V gene are SEHNR and FQNEAQ (reference sequence). The CDR3 region is CASSPWDYRSTGELFF. The DNA of the CDR3 is TGTGCCAGCAGCCCTTGGGACTACCGGAGCACCGGGGAGCTGTTTTTT.

The table lists this clonotype with a count of one. J is TRBJ1-1 and V is TRBV27; unclear D gene. The germline CDR1 and CDR2 sequences are MNHEY and SMNVEV (reference sequence). V lost 4 bases, J lost 0 bases, and 15 bases lay in between. This CDR3 comprises 16 residues. The DNA of the CDR3 is TGTGCCAGCAGTTCCCGGAAGAGCGGTGTGAACACTGAAGCTTTCTTT. Protein: CASSSRKSGVNTEAFF.

The V call is TRBV6-5, the J call TRBJ1-2; 11 bases map to TRBD1. The CDR3 loop spans 16 amino acids. The trim removed 2 bases at V and 5 bases at J, leaving 7 bases unmatched. The germline gives CDR1 MNHEY, CDR2 SVGAGI. The CDR3 bases are TGTGCCAGCAGTTACACCGGACAGGGGGCAGGGTATGGCTACACCTTC. Translated, it gives CASSYTGQGAGYGYTF.

The chain employs TRBV6-1 and TRBJ2-3, with 11 bases lining up with TRBD2. This CDR3 spans 18 amino acids. The V gene end was trimmed by 1 base and the J gene end by 0 bases; junction bases not matched to a gene: 6. Germline lookup yields CDR1 MNHNS and CDR2 SASEGT. CDR3 DNA sequence: TGTGCCAGCAGTGAAGAGGGGACTAGCGGAACTAGCACAGATACGCAGTATTTT. Protein: CASSEEGTSGTSTDTQYF.

This clonotype came up once. Written as DNA, the CDR3 is TGTGCCAGCAGCGAAGACAGGGGGCCTGGTGAGCAGTACTTC. Protein: CASSEDRGPGEQYF. The gene calls are TRBV9 and TRBJ2-7; 10 nucleotides match TRBD1. Trimming removed 3 bases from V and 7 bases from J; junction bases left unmatched: 7. The CDR3 has 14 residues. Germline values: CDR1 SGDLS, CDR2 YYNGEE.

J is TRBJ2-7 and V is TRBV4-3; 7 nucleotides align to TRBD1. V was pared by 4 bases and J by 2 bases, with 8 bases of the junction left unmatched. The germline V gene has CDR1 LGHNA and CDR2 YSLEER. The CDR3 extends over 15 amino acids. The CDR3 bases are TGCGCCAGCAGCCCAGGGGACAGCCCGGCCTACGAGCAGTACTTC. Encoded protein: CASSPGDSPAYEQYF.

This chain uses TRBV15 with TRBJ1-1, with a weak D call TRBD1 (6 bases). Looked up from germline, CDR1 is LNHNV and CDR2 is YYDKDF (reference sequence). V lost 2 bases, J lost 7 bases, and 14 bases lay in between. The CDR3 is made up of 14 amino acids. CDR3 coding DNA: TGTGCCACCAGCAGATCCGGGACATACCTTGAAGCTTTCTTT. Its translation is CATSRSGTYLEAFF. The variable domain in full, completed from reference TRBV15 and TRBJ1-1, reads DAMVIQNPRYQVTQFGKPVTLSCSQTLNHNVMYWYQQKSSQAPKLLFHYYDKDFNNEADTPDNFQSRRPNTSFCFLDIRSPGLGDTAMYLCATSRSGTYLEAFFGQGTRLTVV.

The chain recombines TRBV11-2 with TRBJ2-6; D remains unclear. The V end lost 1 base, the J end lost 2 bases, and 12 bases lay between the germline ends. CDR1 is SGHAT, CDR2 FQNNGV, per germline. The CDR3 totals 17 residues. The CDR3 sequence: CASSLGQSSPGANVLTF. The DNA for the CDR3 is TGTGCCAGCAGCTTAGGTCAATCTTCCCCTGGGGCCAACGTCCTGACTTTC.

A single count supports this clonotype. This chain links TRBV11-3 with TRBJ2-1; TRBD2 aligns across 12 bases. This CDR3 contains 16 residues. With V trimmed by 5 bases and J by 10 bases, 12 bases remained unmatched. Germline CDR1 and CDR2: SGHNT and YENEEA. CDR3: CASSAETSGGRKEQFF. As DNA, the CDR3 is TGTGCCAGCAGCGCTGAGACTAGCGGGGGCCGGAAGGAGCAGTTCTTC.